The 5 T cell receptor beta chains in this list originate from one sample, sequenced in a study of blood T cell repertoires in COVID-19. Generated by immunoSEQ multiplex PCR, the TCRdb table keeps only in-frame clones and is missing some. The table includes 250,000 or so clones, 80% to 90% detected once. Specimen: PBMCs or T cells enriched from blood (not recorded which). The receptors shown here come from a woman under 40 with acute COVID-19.

This rearrangement joins TRBV14 to TRBJ2-1; the D is unclear. V lost 0 bases and J lost 4, with 10 bases in between. CDR1 and CDR2 (germline): SGHDN, FVKESK. This CDR3 spans 15 amino acids. CDR3 loop: CASSQDDSLYNEQFF. As DNA, the CDR3 is TGTGCCAGCAGCCAAGACGATAGTCTTTACAATGAGCAGTTCTTC. Full variable domain (rest looked up from reference TRBV14 and TRBJ2-1): EAGVTQFPSHSVIEKGQTVTLRCDPISGHDNLYWYRRVMGKEIKFLLHFVKESKQDESGMPNNRFLAERTGGTYSTLKVQPAELEDSGVYFCASSQDDSLYNEQFFGPGTRLTVL.

The rearrangement joins TRBV9 to TRBJ1-6; D perhaps matches TRBD1 (6 bases). The CDR3 runs to 17 residues. Germline V lookup: CDR1 SGDLS, CDR2 YYNGEE. V lost 4 bases, J lost 7 bases, and 21 bases lay in between. Written as DNA, the CDR3 is TGTGCCAGCAGCCTGGGGACACACGCGTCGGGCAATTCACCCCTCCACTTT. It codes for CASSLGTHASGNSPLHF.

This clone was seen only once. This chain connects TRBV7-9 to TRBJ2-1, with D perhaps TRBD2 (5 bases). The ends were cut back, 5 bases at V and 4 bases at J, with 15 bases in the middle. The V gene's germline CDR1 is SEHNR and CDR2 FQNEAQ (reference sequence). CDR3 size: 15 residues. In nucleotides, the CDR3 is TGTGCCAGCAGCCCAGCCGTCGGCGGGTACAATGAGCAGTTCTTC. Translating gives CASSPAVGGYNEQFF. The full variable domain, completed using reference TRBV7-9 and TRBJ2-1, is DTGVSQNPRHKITKRGQNVTFRCDPISEHNRLYWYRQTLGQGPEFLTYFQNEAQLEKSRLLSDRFSAERPKGSFSTLEIQRTEQGDSAMYLCASSPAVGGYNEQFFGPGTRLTVL.

The chain is built from TRBV6-5 and TRBJ1-1, with 8 bases fitting TRBD1. The CDR3 has 14 residues. J lost 8 bases, V lost 4 bases, and 9 bases had no gene match. Germline V lookup: CDR1 MNHEY, CDR2 SVGAGI. CDR3 nucleotide sequence: TGTGCCAGCAGTTCCCCGTTGGACAGGGCAGAAGCTTTCTTT. It yields the protein CASSSPLDRAEAFF.

CDR3 DNA sequence: TGTGCCAGCAGCCAAGACGTGGGGGGTGCCAAAAACATTCAGTACTTC. Protein product: CASSQDVGGAKNIQYF. This rearrangement joins TRBV3-1 (or the pseudogene TRBV3-2) to TRBJ2-4; D possibly corresponds to TRBD2 (6 bases). This CDR3 spans 16 amino acids. From germline, CDR1 is LGHDT and CDR2 YNNKEL (reference sequence). V lost 0 bases, J lost 1 base, and 10 bases lay in between.